This record covers a single T cell receptor beta chain. In the library, unique molecular identifiers were attached to individual cDNA molecules. Via MiXCR, TCRdb re-called the RACE reads, giving one row per CDR3 protein. Of some 38,000 distinct CDR3 sequences listed, around 6.8% are singletons. This entry belongs to a study of human T cells and chemical hapten exposure. Germline V gene sequence: CDR1 LGHNA, CDR2 YSLEER. The CDR3 extends over 14 amino acids. The V gene lost 2 bases and the J gene lost 7 bases, with 9 bases spanning the gap. Regarding time point: patch test 1, 2 weeks after DPC sensitization. Treatment in this sample: therapeutic diphenylcyclopropenone sensitization with weekly scalp DPC. Unseparated into fractions, whole blood served as the source from which total RNA was extracted.

The chain recombines TRBV4-3 with TRBJ1-6, with no clear D. The TCR sequence derives from a woman under 40 with alopecia areata. Some clones in this sample may be carry-over from other donors' samples. Source: whole blood, taken in connection with sensitization to the hapten diphenylcyclopropenone (DPC). The CDR3 loop reads CASSQRVQNSPLHF. CDR3 sequence (DNA): TGCGCCAGCAGCCAAAGGGTACAGAATTCACCCCTCCACTTT.